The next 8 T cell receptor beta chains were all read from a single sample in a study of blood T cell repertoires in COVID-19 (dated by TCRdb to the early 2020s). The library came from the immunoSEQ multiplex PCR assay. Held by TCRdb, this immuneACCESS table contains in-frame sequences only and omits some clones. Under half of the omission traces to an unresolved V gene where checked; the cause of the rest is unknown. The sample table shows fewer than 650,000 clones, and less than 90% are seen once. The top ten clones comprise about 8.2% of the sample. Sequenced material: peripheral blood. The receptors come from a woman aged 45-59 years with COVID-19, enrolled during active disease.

CDR3: CASSLEDSGGAYEQYF. The CDR3, as DNA: TGTGCCAGCAGCTTAGAGGATAGCGGGGGGGCCTACGAGCAGTACTTC. This chain joins TRBV11-2 and TRBJ2-7, with TRBD2 identical over 11 bases. Trimming took 0 bases from V and 2 from J; bases not matched to a gene: 3. Germline CDR1 and CDR2: SGHAT and FQNNGV. This CDR3 has 16 amino acids.

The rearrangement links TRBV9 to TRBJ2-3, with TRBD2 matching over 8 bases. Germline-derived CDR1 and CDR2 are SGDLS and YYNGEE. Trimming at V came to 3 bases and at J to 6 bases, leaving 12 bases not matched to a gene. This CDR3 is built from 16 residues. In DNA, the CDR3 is TGTGCCAGCAGCGCCCGTGAAACTAGCGGTGGGGATACGCAGTATTTT. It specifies CASSARETSGGDTQYF.

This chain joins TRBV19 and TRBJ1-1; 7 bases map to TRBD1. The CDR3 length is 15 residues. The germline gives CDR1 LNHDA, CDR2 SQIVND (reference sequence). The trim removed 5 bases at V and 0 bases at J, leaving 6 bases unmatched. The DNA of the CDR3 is TGTGCCAGTAGTGCTATAACAGGGGTGAACACTGAAGCTTTCTTT. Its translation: CASSAITGVNTEAFF.

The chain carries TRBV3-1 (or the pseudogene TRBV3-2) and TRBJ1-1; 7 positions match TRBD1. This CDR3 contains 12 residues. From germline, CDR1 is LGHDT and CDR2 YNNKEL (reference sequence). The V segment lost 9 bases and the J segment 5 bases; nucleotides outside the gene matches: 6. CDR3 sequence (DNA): TGTGCCAGTCAGCAGGGGGAGACTGAAGCTTTCTTT. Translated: CASQQGETEAFF.

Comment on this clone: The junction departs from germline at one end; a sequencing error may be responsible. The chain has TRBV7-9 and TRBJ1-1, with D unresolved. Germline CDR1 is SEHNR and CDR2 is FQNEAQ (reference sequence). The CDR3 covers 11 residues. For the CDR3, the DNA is TGTGCCAGCAGCTTAGGCTTCGCCGCGAACTTT. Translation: CASSLGFAANF.

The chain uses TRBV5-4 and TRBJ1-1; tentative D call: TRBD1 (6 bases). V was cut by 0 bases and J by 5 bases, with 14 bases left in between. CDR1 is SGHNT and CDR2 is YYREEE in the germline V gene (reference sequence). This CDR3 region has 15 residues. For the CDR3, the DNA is TGTGCCAGCAGCTTGGTGGGGGGGCGCGGGACTGAAGCTTTCTTT. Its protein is CASSLVGGRGTEAFF.

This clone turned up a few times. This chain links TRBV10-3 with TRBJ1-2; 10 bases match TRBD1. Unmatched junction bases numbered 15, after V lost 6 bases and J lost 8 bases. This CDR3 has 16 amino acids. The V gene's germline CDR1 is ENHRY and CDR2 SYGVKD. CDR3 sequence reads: CAISPGPSGTGDGYTF. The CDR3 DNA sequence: TGTGCCATCAGCCCTGGGCCTTCCGGGACAGGGGACGGCTACACCTTC.

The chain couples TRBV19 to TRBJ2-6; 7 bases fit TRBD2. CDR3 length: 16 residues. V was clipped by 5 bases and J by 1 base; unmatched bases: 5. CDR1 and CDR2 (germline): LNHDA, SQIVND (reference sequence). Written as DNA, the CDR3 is TGTGCCAGTAGTCCCGCCGGGGGGTCTGGGGCCAACGTCCTGACTTTC. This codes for CASSPAGGSGANVLTF. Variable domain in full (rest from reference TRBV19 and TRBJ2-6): DGGITQSPKYLFRKEGQNVTLSCEQNLNHDAMYWYRQDPGQGLRLIYYSQIVNDFQKGDIAEGYSVSREKKESFPLTVTSAQKNPTAFYLCASSPAGGSGANVLTFGAGSRLTVL.